Sequencing of this TCR beta chain was carried out in a study of control samples from healthy donors and cancer patients. In germline, CDR1 is MNHEY, CDR2 SVGEGT. The CDR3 consists of 13 residues. The ends lost 6 bases at V and 6 bases at J; junction bases unmatched: 6. The protocol was immunoSEQ multiplex PCR, while the TCRdb copy is restricted to in-frame clones and leaves out a portion. The table has 150,000 to 200,000 clones, almost 90% seen once; the top ten hold more than 1.3%. Sequencing was performed on blood. This TCR was sampled from a woman between 45 and 60 years old in good health. The chain employs TRBV6-2 or TRBV6-3 and TRBJ1-2; 8 bases fit TRBD1. The chain's CDR3 is CASSPSGGNGYTF. The CDR3 DNA reads as TGTGCCAGCAGCCCCTCAGGGGGCAATGGCTACACCTTC.